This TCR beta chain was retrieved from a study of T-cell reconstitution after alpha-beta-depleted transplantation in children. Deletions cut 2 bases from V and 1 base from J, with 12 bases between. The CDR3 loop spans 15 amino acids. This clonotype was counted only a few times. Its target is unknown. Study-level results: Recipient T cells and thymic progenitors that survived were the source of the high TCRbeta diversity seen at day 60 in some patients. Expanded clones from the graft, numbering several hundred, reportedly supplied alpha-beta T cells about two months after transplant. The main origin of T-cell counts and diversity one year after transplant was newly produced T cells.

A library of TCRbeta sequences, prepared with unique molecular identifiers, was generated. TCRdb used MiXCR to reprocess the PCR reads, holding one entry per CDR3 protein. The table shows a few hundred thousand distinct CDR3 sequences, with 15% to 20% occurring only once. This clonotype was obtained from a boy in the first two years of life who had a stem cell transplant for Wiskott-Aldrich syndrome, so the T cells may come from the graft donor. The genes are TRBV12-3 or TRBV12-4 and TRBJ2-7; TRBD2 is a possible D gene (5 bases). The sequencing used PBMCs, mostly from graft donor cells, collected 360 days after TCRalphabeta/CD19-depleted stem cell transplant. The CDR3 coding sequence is TGTGCCAGCAGTTTACAGAGGGTGGGTTCCTACGAGCAGTACTTC. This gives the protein CASSLQRVGSYEQYF.